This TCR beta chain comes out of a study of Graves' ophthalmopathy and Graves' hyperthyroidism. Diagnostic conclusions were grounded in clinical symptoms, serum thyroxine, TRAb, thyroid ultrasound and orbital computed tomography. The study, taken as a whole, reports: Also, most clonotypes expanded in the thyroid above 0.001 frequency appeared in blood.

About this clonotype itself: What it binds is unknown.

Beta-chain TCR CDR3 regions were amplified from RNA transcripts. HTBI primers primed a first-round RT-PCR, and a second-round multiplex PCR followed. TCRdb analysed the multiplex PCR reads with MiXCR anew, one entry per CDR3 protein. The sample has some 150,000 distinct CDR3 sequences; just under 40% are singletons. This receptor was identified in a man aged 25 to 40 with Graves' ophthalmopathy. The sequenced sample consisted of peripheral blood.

The CDR3: CASHRDRGYEQYF. In DNA form, the CDR3 reads TGTGCCAGCCATAGGGACAGGGGCTACGAGCAGTACTTC. The chain combines TRBV6-1 with TRBJ2-7; 10 nucleotides align to TRBD1. The V gene's germline CDR1 is MNHNS and CDR2 SASEGT. The CDR3 runs 13 residues. Trimming removed 8 bases from V and 3 bases from J; junction bases left unmatched: 4.